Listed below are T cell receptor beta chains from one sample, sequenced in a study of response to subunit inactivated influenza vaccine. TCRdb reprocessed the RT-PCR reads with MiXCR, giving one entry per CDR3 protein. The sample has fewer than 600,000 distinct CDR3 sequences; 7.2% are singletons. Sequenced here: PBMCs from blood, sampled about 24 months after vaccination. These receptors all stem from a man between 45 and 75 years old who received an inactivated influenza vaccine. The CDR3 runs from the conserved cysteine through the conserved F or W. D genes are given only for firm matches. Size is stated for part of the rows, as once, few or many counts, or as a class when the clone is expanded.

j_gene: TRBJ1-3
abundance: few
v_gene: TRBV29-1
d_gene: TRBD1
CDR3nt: TGCAGCGCCGGGACAGCCTCTGGAAACACCATATATTTT
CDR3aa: CSAGTASGNTIYF

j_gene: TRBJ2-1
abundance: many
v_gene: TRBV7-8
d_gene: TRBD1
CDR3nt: TGTGCCAGCAGAGGGACAGACCAGAACAATGAGCAGTTCTTC
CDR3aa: CASRGTDQNNEQFF

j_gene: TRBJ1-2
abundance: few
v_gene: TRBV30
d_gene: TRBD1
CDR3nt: TGTGCCCCCGACCCGGGACAGCTTAACTATGGCTACACCTTC
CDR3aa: CAPDPGQLNYGYTF

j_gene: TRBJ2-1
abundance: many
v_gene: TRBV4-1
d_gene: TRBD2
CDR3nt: TGCGCCAGCAGCCAAGTGGGACTAGTGTTCGATGAGCAGTTCTTC
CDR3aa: CASSQVGLVFDEQFF

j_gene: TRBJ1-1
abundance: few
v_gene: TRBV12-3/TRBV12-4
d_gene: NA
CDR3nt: TGTGCCAGCAGTTTCTCCCAGGGCACTGAAGCTTTCTTT
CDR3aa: CASSFSQGTEAFF

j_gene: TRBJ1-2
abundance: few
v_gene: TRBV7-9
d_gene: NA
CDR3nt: TGTGCCAGCAGCTTAGTCACTGGGGGCGGCGGCACCTTC
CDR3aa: CASSLVTGGGGTF

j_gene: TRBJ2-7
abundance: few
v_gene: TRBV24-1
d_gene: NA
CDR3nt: TGTGCCACCAGTGACCCGACAACGCCGGGGGAGCAGTACTTC
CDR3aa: CATSDPTTPGEQYF

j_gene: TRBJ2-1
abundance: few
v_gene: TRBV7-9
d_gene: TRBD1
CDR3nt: TGTGCCAGCAGCTTAGGGACAGGGATCGGCAATGAGCAGTTCTTC
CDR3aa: CASSLGTGIGNEQFF

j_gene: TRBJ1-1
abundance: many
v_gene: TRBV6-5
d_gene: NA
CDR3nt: TGTGCCAGCAGCCCGGGTTACACTGAAGCTTTCTTT
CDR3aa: CASSPGYTEAFF

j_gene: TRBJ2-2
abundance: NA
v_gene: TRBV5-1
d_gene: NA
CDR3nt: TGCGCCAGCAGCTTGGCCCCGGATACCGGGGAGCTGTTTTTT
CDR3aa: CASSLAPDTGELFF

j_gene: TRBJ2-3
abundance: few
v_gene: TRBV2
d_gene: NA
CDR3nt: TGTGCCAGCAGAGGACAGTCGGCTAGCACAGATACGCAGTATTTT
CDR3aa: CASRGQSASTDTQYF

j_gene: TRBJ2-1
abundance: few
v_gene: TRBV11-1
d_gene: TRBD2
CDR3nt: TGTGCCAGCAGCCCCAGACTAGCGGGAGGGCCTTTCTCCTATGAGCAGTTCTTC
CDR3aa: CASSPRLAGGPFSYEQFF

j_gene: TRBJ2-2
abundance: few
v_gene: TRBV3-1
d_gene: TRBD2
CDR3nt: TGTGCCAGCAGCCAAGAATGGTGGATAGCGGGGTTCCCAAACACCGGGGAGCTGTTTTTT
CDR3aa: CASSQEWWIAGFPNTGELFF

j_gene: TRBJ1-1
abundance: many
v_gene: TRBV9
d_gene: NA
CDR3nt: TGTGCCAGCAGCTCCCAAAAGTCGGGGTTCGCCACTGAAGCTTTCTTT
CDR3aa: CASSSQKSGFATEAFF

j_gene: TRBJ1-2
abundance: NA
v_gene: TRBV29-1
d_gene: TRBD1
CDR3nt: TGCAGCGGCTACGGGACAGGGGACTATGGCTACACCTTC
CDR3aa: CSGYGTGDYGYTF

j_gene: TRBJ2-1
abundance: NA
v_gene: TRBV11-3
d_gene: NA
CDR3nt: TGTGCCAGCAGCTTAGATCAGGGACCCTACAATGAGCAGTTCTTC
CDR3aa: CASSLDQGPYNEQFF

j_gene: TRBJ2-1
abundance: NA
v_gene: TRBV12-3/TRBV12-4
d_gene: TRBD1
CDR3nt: TGTGCCAGCAGTGGCGGGACAGGGGACTACAATGAGCAGTTCTTC
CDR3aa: CASSGGTGDYNEQFF

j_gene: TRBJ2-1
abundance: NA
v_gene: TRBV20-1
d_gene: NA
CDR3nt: TGCAGTGCTAGAGACACTCTCTTCGCGGGACTTAACAATGAGCAGTTCTTC
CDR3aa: CSARDTLFAGLNNEQFF

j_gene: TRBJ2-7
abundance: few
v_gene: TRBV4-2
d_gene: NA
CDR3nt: TGTGCCAGCAGCCCCTCAAGCTCTCTAAGCGAGCAGTACTTC
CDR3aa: CASSPSSSLSEQYF

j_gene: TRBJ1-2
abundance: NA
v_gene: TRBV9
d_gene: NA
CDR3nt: TGTGCCAGCAGCATTAGTGGGGACGGCTATGGCTACACCTTC
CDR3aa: CASSISGDGYGYTF

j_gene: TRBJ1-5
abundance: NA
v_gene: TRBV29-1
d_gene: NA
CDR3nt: TGCAGCGTTGTGGGGCAGGGCAATCAGCCCCAGCATTTT
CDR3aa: CSVVGQGNQPQHF

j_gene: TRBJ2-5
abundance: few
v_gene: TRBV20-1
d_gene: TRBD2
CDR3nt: TGCAGTGTCATAGCGGGGGTGGAGACCCAGTACTTC
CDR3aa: CSVIAGVETQYF

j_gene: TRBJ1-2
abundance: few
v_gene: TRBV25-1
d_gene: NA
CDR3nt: TGTGCCAGCAGTGAATTTAAGGGCCTAGGGAACTATGGCTACACCTTC
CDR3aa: CASSEFKGLGNYGYTF

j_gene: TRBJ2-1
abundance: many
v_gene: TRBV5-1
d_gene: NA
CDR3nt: TGCGCCAGCAGCTTGTGGCGGATTCCCTACAATGAGCAGTTCTTC
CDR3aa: CASSLWRIPYNEQFF

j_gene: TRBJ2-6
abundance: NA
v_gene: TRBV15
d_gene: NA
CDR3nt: TGTGCCACCAGCAGAGGGCTCGGGGCCTCTGGGGCCAACGTCCTGACTTTC
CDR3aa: CATSRGLGASGANVLTF

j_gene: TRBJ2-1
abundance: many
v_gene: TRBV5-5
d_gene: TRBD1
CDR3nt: TGTGCCAGCAGCCGAGAGTGGACAGGGCACAATGAGCAGTTCTTC
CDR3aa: CASSREWTGHNEQFF

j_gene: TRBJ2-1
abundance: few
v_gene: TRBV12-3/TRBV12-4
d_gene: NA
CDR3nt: TGTGCCACCCGACCCGAATTCGACACCAATGAGCAGTTCTTC
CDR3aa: CATRPEFDTNEQFF

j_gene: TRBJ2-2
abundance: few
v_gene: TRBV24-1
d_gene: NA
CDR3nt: TGTGCCACCAGTCCGTCAGGACGGAACACCGGGGAGCTGTTTTTT
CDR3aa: CATSPSGRNTGELFF

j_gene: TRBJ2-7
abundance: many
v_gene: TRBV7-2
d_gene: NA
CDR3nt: TGTGCCAGCAGCACATCCCGTGGCAGTGGCTACGAGCAGTACTTC
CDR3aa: CASSTSRGSGYEQYF

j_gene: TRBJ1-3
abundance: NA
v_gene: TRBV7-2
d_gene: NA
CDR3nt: TGTGCCAGCAGCCTCCGAGGCGGGAGTTGGAGAAACACCATATATTTT
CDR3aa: CASSLRGGSWRNTIYF

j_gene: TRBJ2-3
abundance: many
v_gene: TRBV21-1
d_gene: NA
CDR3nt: TGTGCCAGCAGCAAAGTCAATCACGGGGGCACAGATACGCAGTATTTT
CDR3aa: CASSKVNHGGTDTQYF

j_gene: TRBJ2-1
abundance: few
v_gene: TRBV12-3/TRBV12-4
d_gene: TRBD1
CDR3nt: TGTGCCAGCAGTTCCCGGGACAGGTCCCGTGGTAGCTCCTACAATGAGCAGTTCTTC
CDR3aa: CASSSRDRSRGSSYNEQFF

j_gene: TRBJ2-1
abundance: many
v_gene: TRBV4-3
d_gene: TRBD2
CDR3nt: TGCGCCAGCAGCCAAATCTGGCTAGCGGGGACCTCCTACAATGAGCAGTTCTTC
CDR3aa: CASSQIWLAGTSYNEQFF

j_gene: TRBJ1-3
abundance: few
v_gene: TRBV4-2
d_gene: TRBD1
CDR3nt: TGTGCCAGCAGCCAAGTCTTACAGGGGGCGCTTGGAAACACCATATATTTT
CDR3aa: CASSQVLQGALGNTIYF

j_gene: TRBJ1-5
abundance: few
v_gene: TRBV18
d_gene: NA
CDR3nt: TGTGCCAGCTCACCCCGACAGGTCCTGAATCAGCCCCAGCATTTT
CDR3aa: CASSPRQVLNQPQHF

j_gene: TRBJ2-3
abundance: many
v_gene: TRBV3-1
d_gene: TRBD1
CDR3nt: TGTGCCAGCAGCCAAGACTGGACAGGGTTCATGGATACGCAGTATTTT
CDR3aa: CASSQDWTGFMDTQYF

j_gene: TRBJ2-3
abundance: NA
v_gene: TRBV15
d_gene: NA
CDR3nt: TGTGCCACCAGCAGAGACAAGACAGATACGCAGTATTTT
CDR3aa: CATSRDKTDTQYF

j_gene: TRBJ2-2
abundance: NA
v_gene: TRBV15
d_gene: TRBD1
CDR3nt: TGTGCCACCAGCAGAGTCTGGACAGGGAACACCGGGGAGCTGTTTTTT
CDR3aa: CATSRVWTGNTGELFF

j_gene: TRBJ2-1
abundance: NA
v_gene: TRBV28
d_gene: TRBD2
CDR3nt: TGTGCCAGCAGGGCCAGACTAGCGGGGGGCCTCCGCAATGAGCAGTTCTTC
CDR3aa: CASRARLAGGLRNEQFF

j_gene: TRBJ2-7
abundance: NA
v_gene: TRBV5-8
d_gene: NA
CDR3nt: TGTGCCAGCAGCTTGATTAATTTCGACGAGCAGTACTTC
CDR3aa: CASSLINFDEQYF

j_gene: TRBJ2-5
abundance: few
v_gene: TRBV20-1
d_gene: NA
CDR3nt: TGCAGTGCTAGTGGACCCGGGCGGTTCGGGGAGACCCAGTACTTC
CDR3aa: CSASGPGRFGETQYF

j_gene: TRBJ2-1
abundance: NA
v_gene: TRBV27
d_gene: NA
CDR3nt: TGTGCCAGCAGTTCCTTGGGGGCGTGGGAGCAGTTCTTC
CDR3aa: CASSSLGAWEQFF

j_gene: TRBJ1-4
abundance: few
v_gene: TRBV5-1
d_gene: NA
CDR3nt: TGCGCCAGCAGCTTGGTCGTGGGAAAACTGTTTTTT
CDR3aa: CASSLVVGKLFF

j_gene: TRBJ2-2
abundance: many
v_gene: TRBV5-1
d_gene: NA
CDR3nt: TGCGCCAGCAGTCTTACAGTTGCGAACACCGGGGAGCTGTTTTTT
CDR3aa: CASSLTVANTGELFF

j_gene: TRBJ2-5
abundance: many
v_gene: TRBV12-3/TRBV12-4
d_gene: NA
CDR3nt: TGTGCCAGCAGTTTCTCACGAGAGACCCAGTACTTC
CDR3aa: CASSFSRETQYF

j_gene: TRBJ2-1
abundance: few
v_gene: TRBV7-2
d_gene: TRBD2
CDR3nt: TGTGCCAGCAGCCCGTTGGATAGCGGGGCTTACAATGAGCAGTTCTTC
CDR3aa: CASSPLDSGAYNEQFF

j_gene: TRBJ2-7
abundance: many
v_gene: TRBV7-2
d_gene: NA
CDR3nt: TGTGCCAGCAGCCCGGACCATAGCTCCTACGAGCAGTACTTC
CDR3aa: CASSPDHSSYEQYF

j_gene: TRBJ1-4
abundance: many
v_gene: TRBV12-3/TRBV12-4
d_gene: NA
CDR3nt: TGTGCCAGCAGTAATAATGAAAAACTGTTTTTT
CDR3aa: CASSNNEKLFF

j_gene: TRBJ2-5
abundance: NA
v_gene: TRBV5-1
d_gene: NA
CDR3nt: TGCGCCAGCAGCTACTCCCTGACGGGACAAGAGACCCAGTACTTC
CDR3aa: CASSYSLTGQETQYF